This T cell receptor beta chain was obtained from a study of T cell responses to AZD1222 COVID-19 vaccine. Study conclusions and caveats: Baseline seropositives among AZD1222 recipients totaled only five or six. The CD4 TCRs associated with vaccination extended across spike and predominated at 160-218 and 743-854. A mostly white British donor set with more females was recruited, and clonal diversity was possibly underestimated. A reported finding is that nearly half of spike-specific TCRs target unmutated variant regions.

As concerns this clone: Antigen: not known.

The length of the CDR3 is 16 residues. The V end was cut by 0 bases, the J end by 0 bases, with 9 bases between. Germline CDR1 is LGHNA and CDR2 is YNFKEQ. TCRdb keeps only in-frame clones here, not all; method: immunoSEQ multiplex PCR. The sample includes roughly 150,000 clones, 80% to 90% seen only once; the top ten take 5.5% to 8%. The clonotype was recovered from an adult who had recovered from COVID-19. Material: peripheral blood, obtained after recovery from COVID-19. The V gene is TRBV4-2, the J gene TRBJ1-5; a weak D match, TRBD1 (5 bases). The CDR3 DNA follows: TGTGCCAGCAGCCAAGAGGGGACCGATAGCAATCAGCCCCAGCATTTT. Protein product: CASSQEGTDSNQPQHF.